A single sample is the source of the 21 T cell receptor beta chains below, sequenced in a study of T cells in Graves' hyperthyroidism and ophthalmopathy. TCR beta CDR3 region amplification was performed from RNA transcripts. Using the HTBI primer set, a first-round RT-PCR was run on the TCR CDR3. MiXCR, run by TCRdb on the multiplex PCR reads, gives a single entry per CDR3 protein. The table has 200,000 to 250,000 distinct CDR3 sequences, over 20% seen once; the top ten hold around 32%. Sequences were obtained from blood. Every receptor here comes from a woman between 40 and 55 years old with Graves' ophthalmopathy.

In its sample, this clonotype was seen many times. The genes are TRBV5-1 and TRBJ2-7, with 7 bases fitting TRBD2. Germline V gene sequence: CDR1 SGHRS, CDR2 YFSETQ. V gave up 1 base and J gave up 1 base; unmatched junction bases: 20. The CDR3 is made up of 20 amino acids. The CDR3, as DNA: TGCGCCAGCAGCTTGTCGGCTCGGGCGGGAGTGTCGATTCGGTCCTACGAGCAGTACTTC. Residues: CASSLSARAGVSIRSYEQYF.

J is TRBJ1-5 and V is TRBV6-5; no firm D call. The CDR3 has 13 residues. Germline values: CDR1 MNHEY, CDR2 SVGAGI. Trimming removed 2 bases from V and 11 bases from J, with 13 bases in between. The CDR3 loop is CASSYRRQESQHF. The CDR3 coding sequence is TGTGCCAGCAGTTACCGGCGGCAGGAATCCCAGCATTTT.

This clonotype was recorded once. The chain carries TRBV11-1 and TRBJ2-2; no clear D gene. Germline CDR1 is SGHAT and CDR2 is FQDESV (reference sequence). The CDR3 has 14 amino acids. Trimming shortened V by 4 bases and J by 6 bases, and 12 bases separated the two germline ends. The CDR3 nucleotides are TGTGCCAGCAGCTCCAAACGAAGGGCCGGGGAGCTGTTTTTT. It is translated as CASSSKRRAGELFF. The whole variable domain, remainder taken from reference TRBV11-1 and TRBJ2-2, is EAEVAQSPRYKITEKSQAVAFWCDPISGHATLYWYRQILGQGPELLVQFQDESVVDDSQLPKDRFSAERLKGVDSTLKIQPAELGDSAMYLCASSSKRRAGELFFGEGSRLTVL.

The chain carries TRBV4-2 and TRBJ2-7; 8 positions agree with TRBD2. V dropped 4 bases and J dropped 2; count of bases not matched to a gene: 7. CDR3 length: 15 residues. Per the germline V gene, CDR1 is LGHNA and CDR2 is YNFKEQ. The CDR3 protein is CASSPRLTSAYEQYF. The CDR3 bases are TGTGCCAGCAGCCCCCGGTTGACTAGCGCCTACGAGCAGTACTTC.

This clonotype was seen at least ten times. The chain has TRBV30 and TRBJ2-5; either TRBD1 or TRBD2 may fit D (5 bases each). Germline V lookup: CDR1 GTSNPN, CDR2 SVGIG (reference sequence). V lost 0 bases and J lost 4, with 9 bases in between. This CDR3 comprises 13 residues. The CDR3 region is CAWSVIGAETQYF. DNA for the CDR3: TGTGCCTGGAGTGTAATCGGGGCAGAGACCCAGTACTTC.

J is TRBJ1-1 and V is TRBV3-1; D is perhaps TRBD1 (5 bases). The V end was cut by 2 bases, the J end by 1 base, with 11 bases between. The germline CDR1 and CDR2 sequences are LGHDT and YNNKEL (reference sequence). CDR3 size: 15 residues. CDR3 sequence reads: CASSQTGLGNTEAFF. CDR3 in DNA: TGTGCCAGCAGCCAAACGGGACTCGGGAACACTGAAGCTTTCTTT.

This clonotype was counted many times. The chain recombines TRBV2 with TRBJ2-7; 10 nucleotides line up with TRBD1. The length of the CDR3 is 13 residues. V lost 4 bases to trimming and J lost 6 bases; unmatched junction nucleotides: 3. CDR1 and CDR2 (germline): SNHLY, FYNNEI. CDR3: CASSAGTGVEQYF. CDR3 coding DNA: TGTGCCAGCAGTGCCGGGACAGGGGTCGAGCAGTACTTC.

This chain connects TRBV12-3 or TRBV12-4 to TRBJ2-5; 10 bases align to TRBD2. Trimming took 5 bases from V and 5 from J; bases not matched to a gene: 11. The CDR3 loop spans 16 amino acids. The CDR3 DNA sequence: TGTGCCAGCAGTCGCTCGTTAGCGGGAGGTCGGGAGACCCAGTACTTC. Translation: CASSRSLAGGRETQYF.

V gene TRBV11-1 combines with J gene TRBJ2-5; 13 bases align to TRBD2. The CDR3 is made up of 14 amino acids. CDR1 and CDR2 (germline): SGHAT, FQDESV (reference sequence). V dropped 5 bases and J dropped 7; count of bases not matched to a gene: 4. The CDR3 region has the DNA TGTGCCAGCAGCCAGGGACTAGCGGGAAGGACCCAGTACTTC. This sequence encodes CASSQGLAGRTQYF. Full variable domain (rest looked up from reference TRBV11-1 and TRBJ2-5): EAEVAQSPRYKITEKSQAVAFWCDPISGHATLYWYRQILGQGPELLVQFQDESVVDDSQLPKDRFSAERLKGVDSTLKIQPAELGDSAMYLCASSQGLAGRTQYFGPGTRLLVL.

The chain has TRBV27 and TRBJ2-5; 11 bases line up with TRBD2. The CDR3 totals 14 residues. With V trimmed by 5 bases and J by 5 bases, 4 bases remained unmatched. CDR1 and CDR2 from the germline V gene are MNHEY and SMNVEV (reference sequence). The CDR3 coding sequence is TGTGCCAGCAGTCCTACTAGCGGGAGTGAGACCCAGTACTTC. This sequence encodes CASSPTSGSETQYF.

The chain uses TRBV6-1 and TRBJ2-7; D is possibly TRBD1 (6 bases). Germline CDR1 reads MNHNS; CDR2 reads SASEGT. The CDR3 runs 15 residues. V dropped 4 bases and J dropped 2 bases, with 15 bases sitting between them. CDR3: CASSVSSDSPYEQYF. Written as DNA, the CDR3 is TGTGCCAGCAGTGTCTCTTCGGACAGCCCCTACGAGCAGTACTTC.

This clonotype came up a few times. CDR3 amino acids: CASSPQAGPNSPLHF. CDR3 sequence (DNA): TGTGCCAGCAGCCCCCAAGCAGGTCCGAATTCACCCCTCCACTTT. This rearrangement joins TRBV11-2 to TRBJ1-6; D is ambiguous. This CDR3 is built from 15 residues. Germline V CDR1 and CDR2: SGHAT, FQNNGV. The V gene lost 5 bases and the J gene lost 7 bases, with 15 bases spanning the gap.

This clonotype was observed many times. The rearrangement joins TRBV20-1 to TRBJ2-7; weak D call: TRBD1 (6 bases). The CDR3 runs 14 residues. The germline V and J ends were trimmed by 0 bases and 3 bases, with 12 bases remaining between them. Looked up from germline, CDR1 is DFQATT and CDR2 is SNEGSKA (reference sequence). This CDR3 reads CSARDVTGDYEQYF. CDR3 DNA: TGCAGTGCTAGAGATGTGACAGGAGACTACGAGCAGTACTTC.

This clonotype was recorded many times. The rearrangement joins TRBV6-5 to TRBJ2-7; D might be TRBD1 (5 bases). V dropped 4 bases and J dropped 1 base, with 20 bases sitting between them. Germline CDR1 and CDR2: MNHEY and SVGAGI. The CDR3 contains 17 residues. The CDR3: CASSSNMMGAGSYEQYF. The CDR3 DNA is TGTGCCAGCAGTTCCAACATGATGGGCGCAGGGTCCTACGAGCAGTACTTC.

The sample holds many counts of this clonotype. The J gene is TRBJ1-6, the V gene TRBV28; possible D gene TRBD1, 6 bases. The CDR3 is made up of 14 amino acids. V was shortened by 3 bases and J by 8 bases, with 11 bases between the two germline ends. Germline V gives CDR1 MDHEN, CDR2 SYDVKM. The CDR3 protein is CASSFMTGYSPLHF. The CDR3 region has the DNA TGTGCCAGCAGTTTTATGACAGGTTATTCACCCCTCCACTTT.

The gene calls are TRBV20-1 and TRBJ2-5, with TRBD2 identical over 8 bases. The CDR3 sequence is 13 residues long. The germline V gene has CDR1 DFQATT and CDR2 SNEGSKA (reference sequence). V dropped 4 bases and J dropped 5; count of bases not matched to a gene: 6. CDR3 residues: CSATAGGGETQYF. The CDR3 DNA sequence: TGCAGTGCTACGGCGGGAGGAGGCGAGACCCAGTACTTC.

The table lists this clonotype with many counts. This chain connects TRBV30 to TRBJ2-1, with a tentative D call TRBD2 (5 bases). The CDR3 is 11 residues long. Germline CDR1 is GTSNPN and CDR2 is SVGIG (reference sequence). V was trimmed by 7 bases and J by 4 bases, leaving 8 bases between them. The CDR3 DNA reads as TGTGCCTCGGACTGGTACAATGAGCAGTTCTTC. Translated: CASDWYNEQFF.

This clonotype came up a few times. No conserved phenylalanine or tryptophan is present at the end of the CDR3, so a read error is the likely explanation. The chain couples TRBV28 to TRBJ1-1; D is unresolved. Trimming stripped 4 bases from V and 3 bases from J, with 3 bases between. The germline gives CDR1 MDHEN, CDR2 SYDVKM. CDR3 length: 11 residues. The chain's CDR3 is CASSSDTEAFL. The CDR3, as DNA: TGTGCCAGCAGTTCCGACACTGAAGCTTTCTTA.

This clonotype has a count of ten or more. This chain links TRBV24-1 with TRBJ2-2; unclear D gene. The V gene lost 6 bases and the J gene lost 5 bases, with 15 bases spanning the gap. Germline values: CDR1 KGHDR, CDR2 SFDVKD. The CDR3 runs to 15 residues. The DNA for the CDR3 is TGTGCCACCAGTATCAGCGCCTTGGGTACCGGGGAGCTGTTTTTT. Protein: CATSISALGTGELFF.

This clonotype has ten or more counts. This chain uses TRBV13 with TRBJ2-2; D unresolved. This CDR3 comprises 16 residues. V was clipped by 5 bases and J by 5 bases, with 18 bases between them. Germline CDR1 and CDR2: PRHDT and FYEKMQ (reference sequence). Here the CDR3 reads CASSPSATSVTGELFF. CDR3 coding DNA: TGTGCCAGCAGCCCCTCCGCGACTTCTGTGACCGGGGAGCTGTTTTTT.

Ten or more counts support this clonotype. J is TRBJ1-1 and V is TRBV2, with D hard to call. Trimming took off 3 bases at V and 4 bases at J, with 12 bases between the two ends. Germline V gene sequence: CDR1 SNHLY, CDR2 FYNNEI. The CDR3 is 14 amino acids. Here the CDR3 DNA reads TGTGCCAGCAGTGACCGTGATAGGATCACTGAAGCTTTCTTT. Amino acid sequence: CASSDRDRITEAFF.